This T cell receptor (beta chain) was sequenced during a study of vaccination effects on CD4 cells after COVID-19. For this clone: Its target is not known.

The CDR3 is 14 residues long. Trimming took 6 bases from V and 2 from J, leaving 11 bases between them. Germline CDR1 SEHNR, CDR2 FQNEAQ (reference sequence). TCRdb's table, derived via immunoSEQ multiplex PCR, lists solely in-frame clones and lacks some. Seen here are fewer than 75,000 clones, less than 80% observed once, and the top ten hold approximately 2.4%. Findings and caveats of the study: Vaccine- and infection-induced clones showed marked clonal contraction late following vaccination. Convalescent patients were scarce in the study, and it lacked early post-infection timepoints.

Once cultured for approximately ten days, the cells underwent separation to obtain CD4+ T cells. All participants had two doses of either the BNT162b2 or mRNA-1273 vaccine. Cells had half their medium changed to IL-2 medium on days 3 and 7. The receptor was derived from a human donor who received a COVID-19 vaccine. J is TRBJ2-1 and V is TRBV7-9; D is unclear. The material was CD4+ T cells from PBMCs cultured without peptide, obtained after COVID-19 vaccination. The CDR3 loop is CASRMVGAYNEQFF. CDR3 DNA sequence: TGTGCCAGCAGGATGGTCGGAGCCTACAATGAGCAGTTCTTC. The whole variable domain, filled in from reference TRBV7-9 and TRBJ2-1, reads DTGVSQNPRHKITKRGQNVTFRCDPISEHNRLYWYRQTLGQGPEFLTYFQNEAQLEKSRLLSDRFSAERPKGSFSTLEIQRTEQGDSAMYLCASRMVGAYNEQFFGPGTRLTVL.